This is a list of T cell receptor beta chains from one sample in a study of T-cell memory formation after mild COVID-19. MiXCR, applied by TCRdb to the 5' RACE reads, yields one record per CDR3 protein. The table lists roughly 220,000 distinct CDR3 sequences, around 9.1% of them singletons. Material for sequencing was PBMCs or a T cell subset sorted from them (not recorded which). The source is a man aged 18 to 30 who had mild COVID-19 (a few samples of this study predate the infection). Cell type and time point are not known. Both conserved end residues are part of each CDR3. The order of the fields is D gene, clone size, J gene, V gene, CDR3 length, CDR3 DNA, CDR3 protein. The D gene is left open where the match is weak. Clone size, where shown, is once, few, many, or a class for clones that have expanded.

D gene: TRBD1; clone size: few; J gene: TRBJ2-5; V gene: TRBV7-2; CDR3 length: 17; CDR3 DNA: TGTGCCAGCAGCTTAGCGCCGGCAGGGGGCGGTGCGGAGACCCAGTACTTC; CDR3 protein: CASSLAPAGGGAETQYF
D gene: TRBD1; clone size: few; J gene: TRBJ2-3; V gene: TRBV20-1; CDR3 length: 14; CDR3 DNA: TGCAGTGCTCCGGACAGGGTCAGCACAGATACGCAGTATTTT; CDR3 protein: CSAPDRVSTDTQYF
D gene: TRBD2; clone size: many; J gene: TRBJ2-3; V gene: TRBV7-2; CDR3 length: 14; CDR3 DNA: TGTGCCAGCAGCTTGTCGGGGGGTACAGATACGCAGTATTTT; CDR3 protein: CASSLSGGTDTQYF
D gene: NA; clone size: many; J gene: TRBJ2-3; V gene: TRBV20-1; CDR3 length: 16; CDR3 DNA: TGCAGTGCTAGGGGCGGGGGCTCAGCACGCACAGATACGCAGTATTTT; CDR3 protein: CSARGGGSARTDTQYF
D gene: NA; clone size: NA; J gene: TRBJ1-6; V gene: TRBV5-4; CDR3 length: 14; CDR3 DNA: TGTGCCAGCAGCGGGGATTTTTATAATTCACCCCTCCACTTT; CDR3 protein: CASSGDFYNSPLHF
D gene: NA; clone size: few; J gene: TRBJ2-1; V gene: TRBV28; CDR3 length: 12; CDR3 DNA: TGTGCCAGCAGTTCGGCTAGCTACTGGCAGTTCTTC; CDR3 protein: CASSSASYWQFF
D gene: TRBD2; clone size: NA; J gene: TRBJ2-1; V gene: TRBV7-3; CDR3 length: 15; CDR3 DNA: TGTGCCAGCAGGCTAGCGGGGGGGCCGGAAAATGAGCAGTTCTTC; CDR3 protein: CASRLAGGPENEQFF
D gene: NA; clone size: many; J gene: TRBJ2-1; V gene: TRBV30; CDR3 length: 15; CDR3 DNA: TGTGCCTGGATGAGGGGGGGCCTGTCCTACAATGAGCAGTTCTTC; CDR3 protein: CAWMRGGLSYNEQFF
D gene: TRBD2; clone size: NA; J gene: TRBJ2-5; V gene: TRBV4-1; CDR3 length: 16; CDR3 DNA: TGCGCCAGCAGCCAAGAGAGCGGGACCCCCCTGGAGACCCAGTACTTC; CDR3 protein: CASSQESGTPLETQYF
D gene: NA; clone size: NA; J gene: TRBJ2-1; V gene: TRBV2; CDR3 length: 14; CDR3 DNA: TGTGCCAGCAACGACGGGGGAGCTAGTGGTGAGCAGTTCTTC; CDR3 protein: CASNDGGASGEQFF
D gene: NA; clone size: many; J gene: TRBJ2-1; V gene: TRBV4-1; CDR3 length: 14; CDR3 DNA: TGCGCCAGCAGCCATATGGGAGAATACAATGAGCAGTTCTTC; CDR3 protein: CASSHMGEYNEQFF
D gene: NA; clone size: few; J gene: TRBJ1-1; V gene: TRBV28; CDR3 length: 14; CDR3 DNA: TGTGCCAGCACCACAAGGAGGACCTCCGATGAAGCTTTCTTT; CDR3 protein: CASTTRRTSDEAFF
D gene: TRBD2; clone size: NA; J gene: TRBJ2-1; V gene: TRBV20-1; CDR3 length: 14; CDR3 DNA: TGCAGTGCTAGTGCTAGCGGGGGTAGGAATGAGCAGTTCTTC; CDR3 protein: CSASASGGRNEQFF
D gene: NA; clone size: NA; J gene: TRBJ2-1; V gene: TRBV9; CDR3 length: 14; CDR3 DNA: TGTGCCAGCAGCGTAGCTCCAGGGGACAATGAGCAGTTCTTC; CDR3 protein: CASSVAPGDNEQFF
D gene: TRBD1; clone size: NA; J gene: TRBJ2-2; V gene: TRBV4-2; CDR3 length: 17; CDR3 DNA: TGTGCCAGCAGCCTCGGACAGGGGGCTATGGAGACCGGGGAGCTGTTTTTT; CDR3 protein: CASSLGQGAMETGELFF
D gene: NA; clone size: many; J gene: TRBJ1-1; V gene: TRBV6-5; CDR3 length: 13; CDR3 DNA: TGTGCCAGCAGTTACTCGAGGGGGACTGAAGCTTTCTTT; CDR3 protein: CASSYSRGTEAFF
D gene: NA; clone size: NA; J gene: TRBJ1-1; V gene: TRBV24-1; CDR3 length: 12; CDR3 DNA: TGTGCCACCAGGGGTACAAACACTGAAGCTTTCTTT; CDR3 protein: CATRGTNTEAFF
D gene: TRBD1; clone size: NA; J gene: TRBJ1-5; V gene: TRBV2; CDR3 length: 15; CDR3 DNA: TGTGCCAGCACCCTCCGGACAGGAGGGGATCAGCCCCAGCATTTT; CDR3 protein: CASTLRTGGDQPQHF
D gene: NA; clone size: NA; J gene: TRBJ1-1; V gene: TRBV7-2; CDR3 length: 14; CDR3 DNA: TGTGCCAGCAGCTTAGGGGGCTTGAGCACTGAAGCTTTCTTT; CDR3 protein: CASSLGGLSTEAFF
D gene: NA; clone size: once; J gene: TRBJ1-2; V gene: TRBV2; CDR3 length: 13; CDR3 DNA: TGTGCCAGCAGTGAAAGGCAGGTCTATGGCTACACCTTC; CDR3 protein: CASSERQVYGYTF
D gene: TRBD1; clone size: NA; J gene: TRBJ1-1; V gene: TRBV4-3; CDR3 length: 17; CDR3 DNA: TGCGCCAGCAGCCAAGGACCTCTGGGGACAGGACACACTGAAGCTTTCTTT; CDR3 protein: CASSQGPLGTGHTEAFF
D gene: NA; clone size: NA; J gene: TRBJ2-2; V gene: TRBV5-1; CDR3 length: 16; CDR3 DNA: TGCGCCAGCAGCTTCCCGACAGACCTCAACACCGGGGAGCTGTTTTTT; CDR3 protein: CASSFPTDLNTGELFF
D gene: TRBD1; clone size: few; J gene: TRBJ1-1; V gene: TRBV5-1; CDR3 length: 17; CDR3 DNA: TGCGCCAGCAGCTTATCCGGGACAGGGAGTTCGGTCACTGAAGCTTTCTTT; CDR3 protein: CASSLSGTGSSVTEAFF
D gene: TRBD2; clone size: few; J gene: TRBJ2-3; V gene: TRBV7-6; CDR3 length: 17; CDR3 DNA: TGTGCCAGCAGCTTGAGGGGATTTAGCGGGGGAGGAGATACGCAGTATTTT; CDR3 protein: CASSLRGFSGGGDTQYF
D gene: TRBD2; clone size: NA; J gene: TRBJ2-5; V gene: TRBV12-3/TRBV12-4; CDR3 length: 14; CDR3 DNA: TGTGCCAGCAGAGGACTAGCGGAACAAGAGACCCAGTACTTC; CDR3 protein: CASRGLAEQETQYF
D gene: NA; clone size: NA; J gene: TRBJ1-1; V gene: TRBV20-1; CDR3 length: 11; CDR3 DNA: TGCAGTGCTAGAGCGAACACTGAAGCTTTCTTT; CDR3 protein: CSARANTEAFF
D gene: NA; clone size: NA; J gene: TRBJ2-3; V gene: TRBV7-6; CDR3 length: 16; CDR3 DNA: TGTGCCAGCAGTCCCCTGGCAGGGGCTGGGGGAGATACGCAGTATTTT; CDR3 protein: CASSPLAGAGGDTQYF
D gene: TRBD2; clone size: few; J gene: TRBJ2-3; V gene: TRBV5-1; CDR3 length: 17; CDR3 DNA: TGCGCCAGCAGCAGACTAGCGGGGGGCCAGGTCACAGATACGCAGTATTTT; CDR3 protein: CASSRLAGGQVTDTQYF
D gene: NA; clone size: NA; J gene: TRBJ1-5; V gene: TRBV5-5; CDR3 length: 14; CDR3 DNA: TGTGCCAGCAGCTTGAACACAGGGCAGCAGCCCCAGCATTTT; CDR3 protein: CASSLNTGQQPQHF
D gene: NA; clone size: NA; J gene: TRBJ2-7; V gene: TRBV5-1; CDR3 length: 15; CDR3 DNA: TGCGCCAGCAGCTTGTACCCAGGGGCGAGATACGAGCAGCACTTC; CDR3 protein: CASSLYPGARYEQHF